Included here is one T cell receptor beta chain sequence, with context. The entry originates in a study of blood T cell repertoires in COVID-19. In the study overall: PBMCs, B-cell-depleted T cells, or T cells provided the cDNA or gDNA that made up the material.

The participants were between roughly 18 and 89 years old and came from some 25 US areas. Allocation to cohorts depended on clinical history reported by the participants. Losses at the gene ends were 5 bases for V and 3 bases for J; bases not matched to a gene: 7. Germline V gene lookup returns CDR1 SGHTA and CDR2 FQGTGA. This CDR3 is built from 15 residues. In the authors' workflow: Reference gene primer amplification gave estimated nucleated cell counts. Profiling relied on immunoSEQ multiplex PCR, and the TCRdb table lists in-frame clones only, not all of them. Clonal size and the V and J genes are those of that table, whereas D and trimming came from the DNA. The sample includes around 370,000 clones, more than 75% seen only once; the top ten take 1.2%.

The sequence came from a woman under 30 who had recovered from COVID-19. The chain has TRBV7-3 and TRBJ2-3; 8 bases map to TRBD1. The specimen was PBMCs or T cells enriched from blood (not recorded which). The CDR3 protein is CASSATGGKTDTQYF. In DNA, the CDR3 is TGTGCCAGCAGCGCTACAGGGGGAAAGACAGATACGCAGTATTTT.